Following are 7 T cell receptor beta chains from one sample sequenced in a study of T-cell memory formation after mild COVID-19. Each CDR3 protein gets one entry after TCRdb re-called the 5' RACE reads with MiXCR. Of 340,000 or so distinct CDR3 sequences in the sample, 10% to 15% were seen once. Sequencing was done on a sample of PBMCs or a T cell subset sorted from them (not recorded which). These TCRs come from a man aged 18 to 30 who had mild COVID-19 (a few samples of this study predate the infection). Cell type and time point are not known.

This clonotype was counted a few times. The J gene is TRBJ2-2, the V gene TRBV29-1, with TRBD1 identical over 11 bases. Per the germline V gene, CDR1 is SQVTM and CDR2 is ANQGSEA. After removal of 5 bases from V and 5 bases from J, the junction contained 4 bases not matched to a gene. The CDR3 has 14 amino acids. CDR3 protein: CSVQGQGVTGELFF. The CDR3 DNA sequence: TGCAGCGTTCAGGGACAGGGGGTTACCGGGGAGCTGTTTTTT.

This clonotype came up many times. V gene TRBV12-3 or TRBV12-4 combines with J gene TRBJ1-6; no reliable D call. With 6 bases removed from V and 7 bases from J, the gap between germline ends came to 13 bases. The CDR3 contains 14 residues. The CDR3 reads CASSPRGGNSPLHF. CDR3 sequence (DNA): TGTGCCAGCAGCCCCCGGGGTGGAAATTCACCCCTCCACTTT.

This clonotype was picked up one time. CDR3 residues: CASSGQGANTIYF. The CDR3 region has the DNA TGTGCCAGCAGTGGTCAGGGGGCGAACACCATATATTTT. The chain employs TRBV2 and TRBJ1-3, with 8 bases identical to TRBD1. Per the germline V gene, CDR1 is SNHLY and CDR2 is FYNNEI. Unmatched junction bases numbered 3, after V lost 4 bases and J lost 7 bases. There are 13 residues in the CDR3.

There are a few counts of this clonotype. This chain's CDR3 is CASTAGEGGWTEAFF. CDR3 nucleotide sequence: TGTGCCAGCACCGCCGGGGAGGGGGGCTGGACTGAAGCTTTCTTT. The chain carries TRBV6-1 and TRBJ1-1, with D tentatively TRBD1 (6 bases). Germline V gene lookup returns CDR1 MNHNS and CDR2 SASEGT. The CDR3 runs 15 residues. The V end was cut by 7 bases, the J end by 5 bases, with 20 bases between.

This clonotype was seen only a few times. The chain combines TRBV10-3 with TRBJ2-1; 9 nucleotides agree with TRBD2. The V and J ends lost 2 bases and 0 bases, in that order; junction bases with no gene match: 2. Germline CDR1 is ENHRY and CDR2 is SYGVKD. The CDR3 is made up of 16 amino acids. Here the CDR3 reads CAISEAGGNSYNEQFF. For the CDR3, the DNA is TGTGCCATCAGTGAGGCGGGGGGGAACTCCTACAATGAGCAGTTCTTC.

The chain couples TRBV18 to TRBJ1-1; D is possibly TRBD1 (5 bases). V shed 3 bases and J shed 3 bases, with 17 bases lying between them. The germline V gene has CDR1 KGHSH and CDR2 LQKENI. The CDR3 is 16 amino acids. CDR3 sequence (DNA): TGTGCCAGCTCACCCAAACCACAGGTTGGGGACACTGAAGCTTTCTTT. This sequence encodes CASSPKPQVGDTEAFF.

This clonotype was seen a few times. The CDR3 DNA is TGTGCCAGTAAAGGGGTGACTAATGAAAAACTGTTTTTT. Protein product: CASKGVTNEKLFF. This chain connects TRBV19 to TRBJ1-4, with TRBD1 as a possible D gene (5 bases). V was trimmed by 7 bases and J by 2 bases, leaving 8 bases between them. The CDR3 totals 13 residues. Germline CDR1 LNHDA, CDR2 SQIVND (reference sequence). Filled out from reference TRBV19 and TRBJ1-4, the complete variable domain reads DGGITQSPKYLFRKEGQNVTLSCEQNLNHDAMYWYRQDPGQGLRLIYYSQIVNDFQKGDIAEGYSVSREKKESFPLTVTSAQKNPTAFYLCASKGVTNEKLFFGSGTQLSVL.